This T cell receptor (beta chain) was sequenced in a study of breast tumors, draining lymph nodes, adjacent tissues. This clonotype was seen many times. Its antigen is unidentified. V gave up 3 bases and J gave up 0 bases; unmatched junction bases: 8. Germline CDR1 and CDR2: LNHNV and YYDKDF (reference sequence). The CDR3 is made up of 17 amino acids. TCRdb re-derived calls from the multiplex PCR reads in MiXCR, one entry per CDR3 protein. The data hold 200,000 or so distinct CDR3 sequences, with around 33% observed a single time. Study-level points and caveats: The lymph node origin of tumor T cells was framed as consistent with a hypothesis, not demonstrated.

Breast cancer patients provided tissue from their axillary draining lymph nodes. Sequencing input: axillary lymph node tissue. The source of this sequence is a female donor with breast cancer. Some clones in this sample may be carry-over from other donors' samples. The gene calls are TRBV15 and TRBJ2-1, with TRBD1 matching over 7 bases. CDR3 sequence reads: CATSRATGVSSYNEQFF. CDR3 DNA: TGTGCCACCAGCAGGGCAACAGGGGTCAGCTCCTACAATGAGCAGTTCTTC.